This is a list of T cell receptor beta chains from one sample in a study of PD-1 blockade in classical Hodgkin lymphoma. Method: immunoSEQ multiplex PCR; TCRdb's copy keeps in-frame clones and lacks some. The data contain tens of thousands of clones, roughly 85% of them seen just once; the ten biggest clones take up roughly 8.1%. The sequenced sample was peripheral blood mononuclear cells (PBMCs), obtained before the fourth cycle of nivolumab. The origin of the receptors is a human donor with classical Hodgkin lymphoma. CDR3s include the opening cysteine and the closing phenylalanine or tryptophan. Each record gives: clone size, V gene, J gene, D gene, CDR3 protein, CDR3 DNA. The D gene is left open where the match is weak. Not all rows give a size; the values are once, few, many and, for expanded clones, a class.

>NA|TRBV5-1|TRBJ2-2|NA
CASGQGPGITGELFF
TGCGCCAGCGGCCAAGGACCAGGGATTACCGGGGAGCTGTTTTTT
>NA|TRBV5-1|TRBJ2-1|TRBD2
CASSLVGTSNNEQFF
TGCGCCAGCAGCTTGGTTGGGACTAGTAACAATGAGCAGTTCTTC
>NA|TRBV6-6|TRBJ2-1|TRBD1
CASRLPGQGAIDEQFF
TGTGCCAGCAGACTACCGGGACAGGGGGCGATTGATGAGCAGTTCTTC
>NA|TRBV15|TRBJ1-1|NA
CATSNRLNTEAFF
TGTGCCACCAGCAACCGCCTGAACACTGAAGCTTTCTTT
>NA|TRBV19|TRBJ1-4|NA
CASSIGEKLFF
TGTGCCAGTAGTATCGGAGAAAAACTGTTTTTT
>NA|TRBV5-1|TRBJ1-5|NA
CATGETEIEGSNQPQHF
TGCGCCACCGGAGAAACAGAAATAGAGGGAAGCAATCAGCCCCAGCATTTT
>once|TRBV6-6|TRBJ1-2|TRBD1
CASSYVGTGGYTF
TGTGCCAGCAGTTACGTGGGGACAGGAGGCTACACCTTC
>NA|TRBV28|TRBJ2-1|TRBD2
CASSQTAGPRGVNEQFF
TGTGCCAGCAGTCAAACGGCCGGGCCTCGGGGGGTCAATGAGCAGTTCTTC
>few|TRBV27|TRBJ1-5|TRBD1
CASSRQQGRDGNQPQHF
TGTGCCAGCAGTCGGCAACAGGGGAGGGACGGCAATCAGCCCCAGCATTTT
>NA|TRBV5-1|TRBJ1-2|NA
CASSLSTGGYGYTF
TGCGCCAGCAGCTTGTCTACAGGAGGTTACGGCTACACCTTC
>NA|TRBV5-1|TRBJ1-2|NA
CASSLGDPSYGYTF
TGCGCCAGCAGCTTGGGAGACCCCAGCTATGGCTACACCTTC
>NA|TRBV2|TRBJ2-5|NA
CASGSLVGETQYF
TGTGCCAGCGGATCTTTGGTAGGAGAGACCCAGTACTTC
>NA|TRBV5-1|TRBJ2-2|NA
CASSLEGQGRGELFF
TGCGCCAGCAGCTTGGAGGGGCAGGGGCGGGGGGAGCTGTTTTTT
>NA|TRBV7-9|TRBJ1-1|NA
CASRPRAVGLEAFF
TGTGCCAGCAGGCCCAGGGCGGTAGGGCTTGAAGCTTTCTTT
>NA|TRBV6-6|TRBJ2-7|NA
CASSYYGPPYEQYF
TGTGCCAGCAGTTACTACGGGCCCCCCTACGAGCAGTACTTC
>NA|TRBV28|TRBJ2-7|NA
CASSLAGTSSLEQYF
TGTGCCAGCAGCCTAGCCGGGACATCCTCCCTCGAGCAGTACTTC
>few|TRBV6-5|TRBJ2-1|NA
CASSRLESSYNEQFF
TGTGCCAGCAGCCGACTAGAGAGCTCCTACAATGAGCAGTTCTTC
>NA|TRBV14|TRBJ1-3|NA
CASSRDISGNTIYF
TGTGCCAGCAGCCGGGACATCTCTGGAAACACCATATATTTT
>NA|TRBV5-1|TRBJ1-4|NA
CASSLGSGIEKLFF
TGCGCCAGCAGCTTGGGGTCGGGGATTGAAAAACTGTTTTTT
>NA|TRBV7-8|TRBJ2-7|NA
CASSLEGRLNEQYF
TGTGCCAGCAGCTTAGAGGGCAGGTTGAACGAGCAGTACTTC
>NA|TRBV5-7|TRBJ2-4|NA
CASSFRVIQYF
TGTGCCAGCAGCTTCCGGGTAATTCAGTACTTC
>once|TRBV5-1|TRBJ2-3|NA
CASSLGRDIQLEYF
TGCGCCAGCAGCTTGGGCCGGGACATCCAACTGGAGTATTTT
>NA|TRBV10-2|TRBJ2-5|NA
CASRWTPQETQYF
TGCGCCAGCAGATGGACACCCCAAGAGACCCAGTACTTC
>NA|TRBV10-3|TRBJ1-5|NA
CAISDRGGIQPQHF
TGTGCCATCAGTGACAGGGGAGGTATTCAGCCCCAGCATTTT